This entry lists 11 T cell receptor beta chains sequenced from one sample in a study of OX40 agonist ivuxolimab in advanced cancers. Repertoires were generated with immunoSEQ multiplex PCR, while TCRdb's copy carries only in-frame clones and drops some. The sample consists of some 74,000 clones, around 82% of them appearing once. The material was CD4+ or CD8+ T cells sorted from blood, obtained in a trial of the OX40 agonist ivuxolimab. The source of these receptors is an adult with an advanced solid tumor such as melanoma, head and neck, liver or kidney cancer.

The CDR3 sequence is CASSLLAATNEQFF. The CDR3 nucleotides are TGCGCCAGCAGCTTGCTGGCAGCGACGAATGAGCAGTTCTTC. J is TRBJ2-1 and V is TRBV5-1; D is unresolved. CDR3 length: 14 amino acids. V was shortened by 1 base and J by 7 bases, with 12 bases between the two germline ends. Germline assignment: CDR1 SGHRS and CDR2 YFSETQ. Looking up the rest from reference TRBV5-1 and TRBJ2-1 gives the full variable domain: KAGVTQTPRYLIKTRGQQVTLSCSPISGHRSVSWYQQTPGQGLQFLFEYFSETQRNKGNFPGRFSGRQFSNSRSEMNVSTLELGDSALYLCASSLLAATNEQFFGPGTRLTVL.

As DNA, the CDR3 is TGTGCCAGCAGTTGGACTAGCGGGAGGCAGAGCTCCTACAATGAGCAGTTCTTC. This sequence encodes CASSWTSGRQSSYNEQFF. The chain combines TRBV28 with TRBJ2-1; 14 bases match TRBD2. The junction had 5 bases not matched to a gene; V was cut back by 4 bases and J by 0 bases. This CDR3 is built from 18 residues. Germline V gives CDR1 MDHEN, CDR2 SYDVKM.

The J gene is TRBJ2-5, the V gene TRBV7-2, with 11 bases fitting TRBD2. The CDR3 loop spans 18 amino acids. V lost 1 base, J lost 5 bases, and 12 bases stayed unmatched. The germline V gene has CDR1 SGHTA and CDR2 FQGNSA. Here the CDR3 DNA reads TGTGCCAGCAGCTTAGGAACGACTAGCGGGATGGGGTCGGAGACCCAGTACTTC. It specifies CASSLGTTSGMGSETQYF.

The rearrangement joins TRBV29-1 to TRBJ2-3; D assignment may be TRBD1 or TRBD2 (6 bases each). Deletions cut 7 bases from V and 6 bases from J, with 14 bases between. Germline CDR1 and CDR2: SQVTM and ANQGSEA. The CDR3 runs 12 residues. CDR3 amino acids: CSAWRGSDTQYF. CDR3 in DNA: TGCAGCGCTTGGAGGGGGTCCGATACGCAGTATTTT.

The chain uses TRBV5-1 and TRBJ1-1; D might be TRBD1 (5 bases). The CDR3 runs 14 residues. Germline V gives CDR1 SGHRS, CDR2 YFSETQ. V was cut by 0 bases and J by 6 bases, with 12 bases left in between. CDR3 bases: TGCGCCAGCAGCTTGGTGGGGCGGGGAGCTGAAGCTTTCTTT. This gives the protein CASSLVGRGAEAFF.

This sequence joins TRBV10-2 and TRBJ2-1; either TRBD1 or TRBD2 may supply D (5 bases each). The V end was cut by 0 bases, the J end by 8 bases, with 17 bases between. The CDR3 spans 16 residues. CDR1 is WSHSY and CDR2 is SAAADI in the germline V gene. The CDR3 loop reads CASSESGRKLGDEQFF. Here the CDR3 DNA reads TGCGCCAGCAGTGAGTCGGGACGAAAATTGGGCGATGAGCAGTTCTTC.

In nucleotides, the CDR3 is TGTGCCAGTACTAGCGGGAGTTCTGATACGCAGTATTTT. Its translation is CASTSGSSDTQYF. The chain couples TRBV28 to TRBJ2-3; 11 nucleotides line up with TRBD2. Trimming at V came to 9 bases and at J to 6 bases, leaving 5 bases not matched to a gene. The CDR3 covers 13 residues. Per germline, CDR1 MDHEN and CDR2 SYDVKM.

This rearrangement joins TRBV7-2 to TRBJ2-3, with 8 bases that match TRBD2. J gave up 0 bases and V 5 bases, and 7 bases lay outside the gene matches. Germline CDR1 and CDR2: SGHTA and FQGNSA. The CDR3 has 16 residues. The DNA for the CDR3 is TGTGCCAGCAGCCCCCCGGGGGGGAGAAGCACAGATACGCAGTATTTT. This translates into CASSPPGGRSTDTQYF.

V usage is TRBV6-6 and J usage is TRBJ2-1; possible D gene TRBD1, 6 bases. CDR1 is MNHNY and CDR2 is SVGAGI in the germline V gene (reference sequence). Trimming took off 6 bases at V and 7 bases at J, with 13 bases between the two ends. There are 13 residues in the CDR3. CDR3 in amino acids: CASSLPGENEQFF. Written as DNA, the CDR3 is TGTGCCAGCAGCTTACCAGGGGAGAATGAGCAGTTCTTC.

The chain joins TRBV9 to TRBJ2-3; D may match TRBD1 or TRBD2 (5 bases each). Germline CDR1 reads SGDLS; CDR2 reads YYNGEE. The CDR3 loop spans 13 amino acids. V was trimmed by 4 bases and J by 0 bases, leaving 6 bases between them. The CDR3 DNA reads TGTGCCAGCAGCCGGGACAGCACAGATACGCAGTATTTT. Its protein is CASSRDSTDTQYF.

V and J are TRBV14 and TRBJ2-1; 9 nucleotides match TRBD1. V lost 6 bases to trimming and J lost 9 bases; unmatched junction nucleotides: 6. This CDR3 region has 13 residues. Germline assignment: CDR1 SGHDN and CDR2 FVKESK. Written as DNA, the CDR3 is TGTGCCAGCAGGGGGACAGGGTACGGTGAGCAGTTCTTC. It translates to CASRGTGYGEQFF.